This T cell receptor (beta chain) was sequenced for a study of long-term antiretroviral therapy in people with HIV. The samples comprised roughly 1-10 million cryopreserved PBMC ahead of DNA extraction. Regarding the study as a whole: Collection of the blood, which took place between about 2003 and 2018, possibly occurred under older ART regimens.

Run at survey level, the immunoSEQ assay was version v3.0. Generated by immunoSEQ multiplex PCR, the TCRdb table keeps only in-frame clones and is missing some. This repertoire shows about 19,000 clones, approximately 86% found once; its top ten account for roughly 10%. On this clone: The antigen remains undetermined.

The CDR3 is 12 amino acids. Germline CDR1 and CDR2: SGHTA and FQGNSA. V was pared by 3 bases and J by 8 bases, with 10 bases between. The sample in question was unsorted PBMCs, obtained 0.5 years after starting antiretroviral therapy. The clonotype was recovered from a man between 35 and 55 years old with HIV. The V and J genes are TRBV7-2 and TRBJ1-1; D ambiguous. CDR3 DNA: TGTGCCAGCAGCTTGGCCTTCCGGGAAGCTTTCTTT. Its protein product is CASSLAFREAFF. The full variable domain, completed using reference TRBV7-2 and TRBJ1-1, is GAGVSQSPSNKVTEKGKDVELRCDPISGHTALYWYRQSLGQGLEFLIYFQGNSAPDKSGLPSDRFSAERTGGSVSTLTIQRTQQEDSAVYLCASSLAFREAFFGQGTRLTVV.